The T cell receptor (beta chain) described here comes from a study of blood T cell repertoires in COVID-19. Background on the study: Researchers got acute and convalescent COVID-19 samples from the United States, Italy and Spain. Sources were T cells, B-cell-depleted T cells, or PBMCs; the material itself was cDNA or gDNA.

CDR3 length equals 16 residues. V gave up 6 bases and J gave up 6 bases; unmatched junction bases: 15. CDR1 and CDR2 from the germline V gene are MDHEN and SYDVKM. Original processing methods: Cell counts per sample came from amplifying reference gene primers. TCRdb keeps only in-frame clones here, not all; method: immunoSEQ multiplex PCR. V, J and clone size are taken as reported in that table, and D and trimming were inferred from the DNA itself. This table has 150,000 to 200,000 clones, roughly 90% appearing once. The chain combines TRBV28 with TRBJ2-5; 8 nucleotides agree with TRBD1. The clonotype was recovered from a man aged 45-60 years with acute or convalescent COVID-19. Sequenced sample: peripheral blood. CDR3 region: CASSPSAGGGRQTQYF. CDR3 DNA sequence: TGTGCCAGCAGCCCCTCTGCAGGGGGCGGACGCCAGACCCAGTACTTC.